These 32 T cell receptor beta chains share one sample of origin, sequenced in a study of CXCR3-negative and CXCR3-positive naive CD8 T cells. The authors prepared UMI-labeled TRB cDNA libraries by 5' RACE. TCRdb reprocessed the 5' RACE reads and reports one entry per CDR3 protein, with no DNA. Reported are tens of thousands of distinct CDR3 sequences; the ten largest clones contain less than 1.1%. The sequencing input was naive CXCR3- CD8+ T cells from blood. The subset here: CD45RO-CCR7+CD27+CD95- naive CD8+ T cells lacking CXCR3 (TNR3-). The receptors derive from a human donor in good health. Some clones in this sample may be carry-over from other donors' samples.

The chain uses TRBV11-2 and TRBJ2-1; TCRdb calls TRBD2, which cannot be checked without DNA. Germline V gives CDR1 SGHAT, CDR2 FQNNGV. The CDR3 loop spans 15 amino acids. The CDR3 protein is CASSLLAGSYNEQFF.

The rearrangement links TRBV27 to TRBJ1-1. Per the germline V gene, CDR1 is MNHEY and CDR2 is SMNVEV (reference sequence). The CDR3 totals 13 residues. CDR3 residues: CASSLLGGDEAFF.

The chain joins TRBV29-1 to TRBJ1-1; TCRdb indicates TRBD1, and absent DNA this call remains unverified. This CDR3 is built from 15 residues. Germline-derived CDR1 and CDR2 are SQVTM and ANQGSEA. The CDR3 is CSGHPQGGVNTEAFF.

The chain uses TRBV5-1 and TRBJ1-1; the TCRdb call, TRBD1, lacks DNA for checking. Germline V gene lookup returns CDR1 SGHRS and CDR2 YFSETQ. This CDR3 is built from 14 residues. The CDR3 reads CASSFGQGNTEAFF.

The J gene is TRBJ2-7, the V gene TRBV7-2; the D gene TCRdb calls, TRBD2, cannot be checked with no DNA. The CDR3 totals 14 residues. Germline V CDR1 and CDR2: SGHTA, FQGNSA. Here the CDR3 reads CASSYRTSGNEQYF. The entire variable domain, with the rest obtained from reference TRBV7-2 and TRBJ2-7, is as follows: GAGVSQSPSNKVTEKGKDVELRCDPISGHTALYWYRQSLGQGLEFLIYFQGNSAPDKSGLPSDRFSAERTGGSVSTLTIQRTQQEDSAVYLCASSYRTSGNEQYFGPGTRLTVT.

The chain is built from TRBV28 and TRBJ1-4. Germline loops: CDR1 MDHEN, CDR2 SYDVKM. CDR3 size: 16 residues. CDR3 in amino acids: CASSSVEGPTNEKLFF.

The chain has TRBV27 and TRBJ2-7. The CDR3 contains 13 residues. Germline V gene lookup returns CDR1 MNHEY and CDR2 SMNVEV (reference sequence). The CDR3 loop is CASSSGVSYEQYF.

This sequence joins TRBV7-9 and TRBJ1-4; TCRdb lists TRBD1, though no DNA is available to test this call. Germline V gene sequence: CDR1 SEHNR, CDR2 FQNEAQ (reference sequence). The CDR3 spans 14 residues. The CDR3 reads CASSRGDENEKLFF.

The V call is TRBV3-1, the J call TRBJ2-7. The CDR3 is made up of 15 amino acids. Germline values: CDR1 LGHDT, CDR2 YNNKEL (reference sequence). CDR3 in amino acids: CASSQDLDSSYEQYF.

This CDR3 is CSARDLGGSVWNEQFF. The chain employs TRBV20-1 and TRBJ2-1; the D call of TRBD2 rests on TCRdb alone, since no DNA is present to check it. This CDR3 comprises 16 residues. Germline loops: CDR1 DFQATT, CDR2 SNEGSKA (reference sequence).

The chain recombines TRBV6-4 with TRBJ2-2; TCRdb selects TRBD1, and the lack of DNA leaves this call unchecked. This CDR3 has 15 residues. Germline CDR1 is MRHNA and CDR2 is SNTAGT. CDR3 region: CASSPDGANTGELFF.

CDR3 sequence: CASSSRRDRETPNTGELFF. This chain uses TRBV7-9 with TRBJ2-2; TCRdb designates TRBD1, a call that cannot be tested without DNA. The CDR3 runs to 19 residues. Per germline, CDR1 SEHNR and CDR2 FQNEAQ (reference sequence).

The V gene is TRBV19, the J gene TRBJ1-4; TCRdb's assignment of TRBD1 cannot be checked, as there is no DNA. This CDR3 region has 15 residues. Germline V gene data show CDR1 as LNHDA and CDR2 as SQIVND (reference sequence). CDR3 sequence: CASSIGPGADEKLFF.

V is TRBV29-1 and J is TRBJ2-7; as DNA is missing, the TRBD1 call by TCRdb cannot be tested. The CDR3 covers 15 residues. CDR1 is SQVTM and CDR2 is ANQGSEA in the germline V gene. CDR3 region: CSVESEWEGAYEQYF.

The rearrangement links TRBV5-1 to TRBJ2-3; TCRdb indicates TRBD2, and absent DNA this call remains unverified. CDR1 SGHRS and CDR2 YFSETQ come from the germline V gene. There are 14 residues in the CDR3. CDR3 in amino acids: CASSVQRSTDTHYF.

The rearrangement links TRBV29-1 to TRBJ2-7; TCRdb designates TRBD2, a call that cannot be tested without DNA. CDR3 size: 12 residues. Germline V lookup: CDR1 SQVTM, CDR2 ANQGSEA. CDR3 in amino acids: CSVSPGSYEQYF.

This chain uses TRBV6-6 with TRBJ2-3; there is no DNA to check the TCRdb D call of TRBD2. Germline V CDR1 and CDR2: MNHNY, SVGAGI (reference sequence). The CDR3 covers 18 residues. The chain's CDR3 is CASSWSSGLAGDTDTQYF.

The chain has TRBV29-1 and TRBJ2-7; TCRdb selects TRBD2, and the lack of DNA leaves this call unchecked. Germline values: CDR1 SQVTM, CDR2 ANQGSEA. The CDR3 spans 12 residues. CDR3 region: CSVVEEDYEQYF.

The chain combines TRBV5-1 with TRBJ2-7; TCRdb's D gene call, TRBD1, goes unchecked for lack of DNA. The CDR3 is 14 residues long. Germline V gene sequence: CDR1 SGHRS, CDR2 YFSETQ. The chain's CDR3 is CANSPGTGLGEQYF.

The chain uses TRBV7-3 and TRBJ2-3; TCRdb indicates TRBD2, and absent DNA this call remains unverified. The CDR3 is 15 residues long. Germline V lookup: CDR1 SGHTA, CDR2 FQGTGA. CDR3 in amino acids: CASSLAGGTTDTQYF.

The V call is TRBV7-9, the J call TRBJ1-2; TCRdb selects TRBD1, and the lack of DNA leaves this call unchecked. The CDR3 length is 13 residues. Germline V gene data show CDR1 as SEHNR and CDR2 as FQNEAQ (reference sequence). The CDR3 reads CASSLAGGHGYTF.

The CDR3 sequence is CSVSGTGGNYEQYF. This chain uses TRBV29-1 with TRBJ2-7; the D call from TCRdb, TRBD1, cannot be confirmed without DNA. The CDR3 sequence is 14 residues long. CDR1 is SQVTM, CDR2 ANQGSEA, per germline.

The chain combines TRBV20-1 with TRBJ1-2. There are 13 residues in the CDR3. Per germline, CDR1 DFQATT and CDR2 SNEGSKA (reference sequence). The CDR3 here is CSARVLGDYGYTF.

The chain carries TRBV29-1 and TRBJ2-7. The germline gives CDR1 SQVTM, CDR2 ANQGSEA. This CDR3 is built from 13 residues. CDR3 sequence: CSVEAGGSNEQYF.

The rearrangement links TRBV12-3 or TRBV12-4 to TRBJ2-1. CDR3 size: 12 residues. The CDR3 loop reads CASSLVGNEQFF.

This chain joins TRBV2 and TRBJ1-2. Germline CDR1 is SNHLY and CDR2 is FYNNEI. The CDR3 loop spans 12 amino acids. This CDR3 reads CASSHTDYGYTF.

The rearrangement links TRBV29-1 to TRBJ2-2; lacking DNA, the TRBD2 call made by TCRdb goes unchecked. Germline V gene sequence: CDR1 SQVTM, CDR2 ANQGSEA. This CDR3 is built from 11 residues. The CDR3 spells CSVDGGGELFF.

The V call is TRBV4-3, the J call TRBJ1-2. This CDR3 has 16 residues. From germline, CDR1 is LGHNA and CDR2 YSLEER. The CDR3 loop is CASSPGRDSINYGYTF.

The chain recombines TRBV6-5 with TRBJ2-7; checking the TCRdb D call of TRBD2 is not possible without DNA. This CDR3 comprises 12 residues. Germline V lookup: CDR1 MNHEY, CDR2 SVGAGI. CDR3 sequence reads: CASGGSGYEQYF.

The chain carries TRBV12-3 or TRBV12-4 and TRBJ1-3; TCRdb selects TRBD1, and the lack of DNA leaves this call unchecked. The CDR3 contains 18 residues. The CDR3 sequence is CASSPFAHLGTAGNTIYF.

CDR3: CASSLMPSTLDTEAFF. The chain has TRBV27 and TRBJ1-1. The germline CDR1 and CDR2 sequences are MNHEY and SMNVEV (reference sequence). The CDR3 covers 16 residues.

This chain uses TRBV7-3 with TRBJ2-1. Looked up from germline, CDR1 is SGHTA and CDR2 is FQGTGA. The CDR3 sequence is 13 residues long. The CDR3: CASSLTGFNVQFF.